What follows are 25 T cell receptor beta chains derived from one specimen sequenced in a study of long-term antiretroviral therapy in people with HIV. The run of the v3.0 immunoSEQ assay was at survey level. Generated by immunoSEQ multiplex PCR, the TCRdb table keeps only in-frame clones and is missing some. The table records tens of thousands of clones, around 80% of them present only once. Sequenced here: unsorted PBMCs, sampled 3 years after starting antiretroviral therapy. These receptor sequences come from a man over 45 with HIV.

V gene TRBV6-4 combines with J gene TRBJ1-2; the D gene is possibly TRBD1 (6 bases). This CDR3 is 13 amino acids long. Germline loops: CDR1 MRHNA, CDR2 SNTAGT. Trimming removed 4 bases at V and 8 bases at J, with 14 bases between. The DNA of the CDR3 is TGTGCCAGCAGTGTCATTACAGGGAGAGGCTACACCTTC. It encodes CASSVITGRGYTF.

The V call is TRBV20-1, the J call TRBJ1-1; D gene ambiguous. Looked up from germline, CDR1 is DFQATT and CDR2 is SNEGSKA (reference sequence). Between the trimmed V and J ends, which lost 7 bases and 2 bases, there was a span of 8 bases. The CDR3 is 11 amino acids. The CDR3 DNA follows: TGCAGTGTAAATAGTAACACTGAAGCTTTCTTT. Its protein product is CSVNSNTEAFF.

V is TRBV7-9 and J is TRBJ2-3, with D perhaps assigned TRBD1 or TRBD2 (5 bases each). This CDR3 region has 16 residues. CDR1 and CDR2 from the germline V gene are SEHNR and FQNEAQ (reference sequence). Trimming cost V 1 base and J 2 bases, with 13 bases left between them. CDR3 protein: CASSLGLAGSTDTQYF. Written as DNA, the CDR3 is TGTGCCAGCAGCTTAGGGCTAGCAGGGTCCACAGATACGCAGTATTTT.

This clone was seen a single time. V is TRBV13 and J is TRBJ1-1; no reliable D call. CDR3 size: 11 residues. Trimming removed 0 bases from V and 8 bases from J, with 4 bases in between. Germline lookup yields CDR1 PRHDT and CDR2 FYEKMQ (reference sequence). CDR3 loop: CASSLGPEAFF. CDR3 coding DNA: TGTGCCAGCAGCTTAGGGCCCGAAGCTTTCTTT.

The J gene is TRBJ2-1, the V gene TRBV7-2, with 8 bases that match TRBD2. CDR1 and CDR2 from the germline V gene are SGHTA and FQGNSA. Unmatched junction bases numbered 8, after V lost 5 bases and J lost 5 bases. The CDR3 is 15 residues long. As DNA, the CDR3 is TGTGCCAGCAGCCTGGGGAGCGGGGGCGACAATGAGCAGTTCTTC. This translates into CASSLGSGGDNEQFF.

The rearrangement joins TRBV14 to TRBJ1-1; TRBD1 is a possible D gene (6 bases). Trimming cost V 4 bases and J 5 bases, with 14 bases left between them. The CDR3 extends over 14 amino acids. Germline V gene sequence: CDR1 SGHDN, CDR2 FVKESK. CDR3 bases: TGTGCCAGCAGCCGAACAGGGTGGTGGACTGAAGCTTTCTTT. This translates into CASSRTGWWTEAFF.

The chain joins TRBV28 to TRBJ1-1, with D possibly TRBD1 on 5 matching bases. The germline V gene has CDR1 MDHEN and CDR2 SYDVKM. CDR3 length: 13 amino acids. Trimming took 3 bases from V and 7 from J, leaving 12 bases between them. This chain's CDR3 is CASSLSRANEAFF. The CDR3 bases are TGTGCCAGCAGTTTGAGCAGGGCGAATGAAGCTTTCTTT.

The chain links TRBV28 to TRBJ1-2, with TRBD1 matching 7 bases. CDR3 length: 15 amino acids. V shed 5 bases, J shed 3 bases, and the junction held 9 bases outside the gene matches. CDR1 is MDHEN, CDR2 SYDVKM, per germline. The DNA for the CDR3 is TGTGCCAGCAGTGAAGAAGGGGGCAAGGACTATGGCTACACCTTC. It codes for CASSEEGGKDYGYTF.

The chain links TRBV7-2 to TRBJ2-7; D is undetermined. Germline-derived CDR1 and CDR2 are SGHTA and FQGNSA. V lost 5 bases and J 3 bases, leaving 11 bases between the germline ends. The CDR3 runs 13 residues. DNA for the CDR3: TGTGCCAGCAGCCAAAGGGCCGTCTACGAGCAGTACTTC. Protein: CASSQRAVYEQYF.

The CDR3 nucleotides read TGTGCCTGGAGTGAGGCTAGCGCGGCTAGCACAGATACGCAGTATTTT. Protein product: CAWSEASAASTDTQYF. V gene TRBV30 combines with J gene TRBJ2-3, with D possibly being TRBD2 (6 bases). The V end lost 1 base, the J end lost 0 bases, and 14 bases lay between the germline ends. The CDR3 runs 16 residues. In germline, CDR1 is GTSNPN, CDR2 SVGIG (reference sequence).

The chain has TRBV7-3 and TRBJ2-1; no clear D. Germline V gene lookup returns CDR1 SGHTA and CDR2 FQGTGA. V dropped 4 bases and J dropped 9 bases, with 10 bases sitting between them. The length of the CDR3 is 12 residues. This CDR3 reads CASSSPAGEQFF. In DNA form, the CDR3 reads TGTGCCAGCAGCTCCCCCGCTGGTGAGCAGTTCTTC.

The genes are TRBV5-4 and TRBJ2-7; D gene unclear. The CDR3 is 11 residues long. Trimming took off 2 bases at V and 3 bases at J, with 3 bases between the two ends. Germline loops: CDR1 SGHNT, CDR2 YYREEE (reference sequence). CDR3 residues: CASSFNYEQYF. The CDR3 DNA follows: TGTGCCAGCAGCTTTAACTACGAGCAGTACTTC.

The chain has TRBV7-6 and TRBJ1-2, with D perhaps TRBD1 (5 bases). This CDR3 spans 16 amino acids. The V end was cut by 2 bases, the J end by 0 bases, with 13 bases between. Per the germline V gene, CDR1 is SGHVS and CDR2 is FNYEAQ. The CDR3 is CASSLNAGLSNYGYTF. In nucleotides, the CDR3 is TGTGCCAGCAGCTTAAACGCAGGGCTCTCTAACTATGGCTACACCTTC.

This chain links TRBV9 with TRBJ1-2; D call uncertain. CDR1 is SGDLS and CDR2 is YYNGEE in the germline V gene. V dropped 2 bases and J dropped 6 bases, with 20 bases sitting between them. This CDR3 contains 16 residues. CDR3 loop: CASSVIRVFPTDGYTF. CDR3 in DNA: TGTGCCAGCAGCGTCATCCGGGTCTTCCCAACCGATGGCTACACCTTC.

CDR3 coding DNA: TGTGCCAGCAGCATATCGACAGGGAACACCGGGGAGCTGTTTTTT. Amino acids: CASSISTGNTGELFF. The chain links TRBV9 to TRBJ2-2, with D possibly matching TRBD1 (6 bases). This CDR3 contains 15 residues. Trimming stripped 4 bases from V and 1 base from J, with 11 bases between. Germline lookup yields CDR1 SGDLS and CDR2 YYNGEE.

J is TRBJ1-4 and V is TRBV10-1; D remains unclear. This CDR3 comprises 13 residues. Between the trimmed V and J ends, which lost 3 bases and 8 bases, there was a span of 10 bases. CDR1 is WNHNN, CDR2 SYGVQD, per germline (reference sequence). The CDR3 DNA reads as TGCGCCAGCAGTGATCGGGGTATGGAAAAACTGTTTTTT. Its protein is CASSDRGMEKLFF.

The V call is TRBV19, the J call TRBJ2-7; TRBD2 is a possible D gene (5 bases). V gave up 1 base and J gave up 0 bases, with 10 bases separating them. The CDR3 runs to 15 residues. CDR1 LNHDA and CDR2 SQIVND come from the germline V gene (reference sequence). CDR3 in amino acids: CASSIVGRSSYEQYF. The CDR3 DNA is TGTGCCAGTAGTATAGTAGGGAGATCCTCCTACGAGCAGTACTTC.

The gene calls are TRBV21-1 and TRBJ1-5; the table's D call of TRBD1 was not tested on the DNA. TRBV21-1 constitutes a pseudogene. The CDR3 loop spans 20 amino acids. The DNA for the CDR3 is TGTGCCAGCAGCAAGTACGGGGGTTATACCGGGACAGCAATAAGGCAGCCCCAGCATTTT. It translates to CASSKYGGYTGTAIRQPQHF.

The table lists this clone with a few counts. The rearrangement links TRBV19 to TRBJ2-7, with a possible D match to TRBD2 (5 bases). Germline-derived CDR1 and CDR2 are LNHDA and SQIVND (reference sequence). This CDR3 contains 15 residues. Deletions cut 9 bases from V and 5 bases from J, with 23 bases between. The DNA of the CDR3 is TGTGCCAGCGGGTCGGTGGGAGAGGTCAAAGACGAGCAGTACTTC. It specifies CASGSVGEVKDEQYF.

The V and J genes are TRBV7-9 and TRBJ2-7, with 7 bases lining up with TRBD1. The CDR3 loop spans 14 amino acids. V lost 6 bases, J lost 3 bases, and 8 bases stayed unmatched. The germline V gene has CDR1 SEHNR and CDR2 FQNEAQ (reference sequence). The CDR3: CASSARQGHYEQYF. CDR3 nucleotide sequence: TGTGCCAGCAGTGCTAGACAGGGACACTACGAGCAGTACTTC.

The genes are TRBV7-6 and TRBJ2-1, with 11 positions matching TRBD2. Germline V lookup: CDR1 SGHVS, CDR2 FNYEAQ. J gave up 7 bases and V 4 bases, and 9 bases lay outside the gene matches. The CDR3 spans 16 residues. The CDR3 spells CASSSRASGGRNEQFF. The CDR3, as DNA: TGTGCCAGCAGCTCCCGAGCTAGCGGGGGGCGGAATGAGCAGTTCTTC.

In its sample, this clone was seen once. V and J are TRBV10-3 and TRBJ2-3; TRBD2 matches 8 bases. Looked up from germline, CDR1 is ENHRY and CDR2 is SYGVKD. V shed 6 bases and J 1 base; nucleotides not matched to a gene: 3. The CDR3 extends over 14 amino acids. The CDR3 region has the DNA TGTGCCATCAGCCGCGGGGGGCGCACAGATACGCAGTATTTT. Translated, it gives CAISRGGRTDTQYF.

The chain couples TRBV6-5 to TRBJ1-1; D ambiguous. Germline loops: CDR1 MNHEY, CDR2 SVGAGI. The CDR3 contains 12 residues. With 4 bases removed from V and 7 bases from J, the gap between germline ends came to 10 bases. In DNA form, the CDR3 reads TGTGCCAGCAGTTTCGCAGAGGGTGAAGCTTTCTTT. Translating gives CASSFAEGEAFF.

This rearrangement joins TRBV7-2 to TRBJ2-2; either TRBD1 or TRBD2 may fit D (5 bases each). Trimming removed 5 bases from V and 4 bases from J, with 14 bases in between. CDR1 and CDR2 from the germline V gene are SGHTA and FQGNSA. The CDR3 is 15 amino acids. In nucleotides, the CDR3 is TGTGCCAGCAGCCCGGGACGGTCGGGCACCGGGGAGCTGTTTTTT. Protein: CASSPGRSGTGELFF.

CDR3 protein: CASSLVPTTGTEGTEAFF. For the CDR3, the DNA is TGTGCCAGCAGCTTAGTTCCTACCACAGGGACCGAGGGCACTGAAGCTTTCTTT. The chain couples TRBV7-6 to TRBJ1-1; weak D call: TRBD1 (6 bases). Germline V gives CDR1 SGHVS, CDR2 FNYEAQ. V was pared by 1 base and J by 4 bases, with 22 bases between. CDR3 size: 18 residues. Looking up the rest from reference TRBV7-6 and TRBJ1-1 gives the full variable domain: GAGVSQSPRYKVTKRGQDVALRCDPISGHVSLYWYRQALGQGPEFLTYFNYEAQQDKSGLPNDRFSAERPEGSISTLTIQRTEQRDSAMYRCASSLVPTTGTEGTEAFFGQGTRLTVV.